This T cell receptor (beta chain) originates from a study of cytomegalovirus exposure and HLA in healthy donors. Study-level results: In a later analysis, CMV-associated beta chains were mostly HLA-associated, it appeared.

The CDR3 sequence is 11 residues long. Germline lookup yields CDR1 MNHNS and CDR2 SASEGT. V lost 11 bases and J lost 8, with 15 bases in between. With respect to this clone: What it recognizes is unknown.

The primer mix had 60 Vbeta and 13 Jbeta primers. TCRdb's table, derived via immunoSEQ multiplex PCR, lists solely in-frame clones and lacks some. This table holds roughly 100,000 clones, approximately 82% found once. Sequenced sample: PBMCs. The TCR was taken from a man aged 35-49 years in good health and CMV-seronegative. This chain links TRBV6-1 with TRBJ1-1; D gene unclear. The CDR3 DNA follows: TGTGCCTCAACACACTGGGAGGAAGCTTTCTTT. It yields the protein CASTHWEEAFF.